The sequence of this TCR beta chain was determined in a study of blood T cell repertoires in COVID-19. Background on the study: The samples span acute and convalescent COVID-19 from the United States, Italy and Spain. PBMCs, B-cell-depleted T cells, or T cells provided the cDNA or gDNA that made up the material.

Germline lookup yields CDR1 SGHVS and CDR2 FQNEAQ. The CDR3 has 12 residues. Trimming stripped 5 bases from V and 3 bases from J, with 6 bases between. As processed by the authors: By means of reference gene primer amplification, nucleated cell counts were estimated. The method was immunoSEQ multiplex PCR; TCRdb's version includes in-frame clones alone and lacks a portion of them. V and J calls and clone size are those listed in that table; D and trimming were worked out from the DNA. Found here are more than 200,000 clones, approximately 86% of them singletons; the top ten hold under 1.5%. This chain uses TRBV7-8 with TRBJ2-3; D call uncertain. The TCR sequence derives from a man older than 75 with acute or convalescent COVID-19. Material for sequencing was peripheral blood. CDR3 sequence: CASSHGTDTQYF. CDR3 sequence (DNA): TGTGCCAGCAGCCACGGGACAGATACGCAGTATTTT.